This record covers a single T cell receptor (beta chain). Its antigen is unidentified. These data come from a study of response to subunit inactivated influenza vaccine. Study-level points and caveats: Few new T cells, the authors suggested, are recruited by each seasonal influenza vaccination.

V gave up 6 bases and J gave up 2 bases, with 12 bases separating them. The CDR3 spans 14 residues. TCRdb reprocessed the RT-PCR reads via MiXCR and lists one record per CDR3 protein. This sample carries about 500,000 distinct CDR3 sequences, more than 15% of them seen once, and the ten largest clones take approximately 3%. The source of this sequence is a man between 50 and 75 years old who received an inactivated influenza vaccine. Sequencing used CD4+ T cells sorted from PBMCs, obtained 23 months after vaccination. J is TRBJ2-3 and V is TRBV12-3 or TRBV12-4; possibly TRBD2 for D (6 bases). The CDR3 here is CASSYGGPTDTQYF. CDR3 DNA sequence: TGTGCCAGCAGCTACGGGGGACCCACAGATACGCAGTATTTT.